Listed below are T cell receptor beta chains from one sample, sequenced in a study of tumor-infiltrating lymphocytes in primary liver carcinoma. TCRdb re-analysed the multiplex PCR reads in MiXCR, keeping a single row per CDR3 protein. This sample carries 70,000 to 75,000 distinct CDR3 sequences, approximately 74% of them seen once, and the ten largest clones take around 30%. Sequencing input: liver tumor tissue from sampling region 4. All receptors derive from a man in his forties with primary liver carcinoma and hepatitis B virus infection. Each CDR3 is given with its conserved first and last residue. A D gene is named only where the DNA matches it firmly. Clone sizes are given selectively: once, few, many, or a class where the clone is expanded.

size	D	J	V	DNA	CDR3
.	.	TRBJ2-1	TRBV11-2	TGTGTCAGCAACTACTCTTCGACTAGGGGGAGGGGAGGCGGGTTCTTC	CVSNYSSTRGRGGGFF
few	.	TRBJ2-7	TRBV5-1	TGCGCCAGCAGCATTCGATCCCCACAGCAGTACTTC	CASSIRSPQQYF
.	.	TRBJ1-2	TRBV6-5	TGTGCCAGCAGTTATAACCCAGGGAGCTCCTATGGCTACAACTTC	CASSYNPGSSYGYNF
.	.	TRBJ1-4	TRBV4-1	TGCGCCATCAGCTCACCCCCGGACCGGGGGGAAAAACTGTTTTTT	CAISSPPDRGEKLFF
.	.	TRBJ2-2	TRBV11-2	TGTGCCGGCAGCTTAATCGGACGGGGCACCGGGGAGCCGTTTTTT	CAGSLIGRGTGEPFF
.	TRBD1	TRBJ1-5	TRBV4-1	TGCGTCAGCAGCCGACAAGGAACAGGGGGCGATGGCAATCAGCACCAGCATTTT	CVSSRQGTGGDGNQHQHF
many	TRBD1	TRBJ1-1	TRBV10-3	TGTGCCACCTTCTCCGGGACAGGGGTGAACACTGAAGCTTTCTTT	CATFSGTGVNTEAFF
.	.	TRBJ2-5	TRBV12-3/TRBV12-4	TGTGCCAATAGCCCCGAAGAGACCCAGTACTTC	CANSPEETQYF
.	TRBD2	TRBJ2-3	TRBV4-2	TGTGCCAGCAGCCCCCAGGGAGCGGGAGGGGATGGCACAGATACGCAGTATTTT	CASSPQGAGGDGTDTQYF
few	.	TRBJ2-3	TRBV5-1	TGCGCCAGCAGCTCGGGGGTAGGAGTTAGAAGCACAGATACGCAGTATTTT	CASSSGVGVRSTDTQYF
.	.	TRBJ1-5	TRBV30	TGTGCCAGGAGTGTGGGGGCGCGGAGCAATCAGCCCCATCATTTT	CARSVGARSNQPHHF
.	.	TRBJ1-2	TRBV11-2	TGTGACAGCGGCTTAGAGGGGATCTATGGCTACACCTTC	CDSGLEGIYGYTF
many	.	TRBJ2-3	TRBV12-3/TRBV12-4	TGTGCCAGCAGTTTAGGTCTCCGACAGGCGCAGTATTTT	CASSLGLRQAQYF
.	.	TRBJ2-7	TRBV5-5	TGTGCCAGCATCTACAGGGTTGGACCCTACGAGCAGTACTTC	CASIYRVGPYEQYF
once	.	TRBJ2-7	TRBV10-3	TGTGCCATCAGGGAAGGGATTAGCAGAACCTACGAGCAGTACTTC	CAIREGISRTYEQYF
few	.	TRBJ2-3	TRBV6-2/TRBV6-3	TGTGCCAGCAGTTATCAGTCATTTCTTAGTGGGGGGGCCGCAGATACGCAGTATTTT	CASSYQSFLSGGAADTQYF
.	.	TRBJ2-5	TRBV29-1	TGCAGCGTTCGAGGGTCTGGCGCCCAAGAGACCCTGTACTTC	CSVRGSGAQETLYF
.	.	TRBJ2-3	TRBV11-2	TGTGCCAACAGCTTAGAGTCGGATTCTAGCACAGATACACAGTATTTT	CANSLESDSSTDTQYF
many	TRBD1	TRBJ1-2	TRBV4-1	TGCGCCAGCAGCCCGAGTACAGGGGCACCTCTGTATGGCTACACCTTC	CASSPSTGAPLYGYTF
.	TRBD2	TRBJ2-1	TRBV7-8	TGTGCCAGCAGGCCTAGCGGTTCCTCTCTCGGGGAGCAGCTCTTC	CASRPSGSSLGEQLF
.	.	TRBJ1-5	TRBV3-1	TGTGCCAGCAGCCAAACTTTTAACTTTGTGGGACAGCCCCAGCATTTT	CASSQTFNFVGQPQHF
many	TRBD1	TRBJ2-7	TRBV5-1	TGCGCCAGCAGCTTGGGAGAAGGACGGGACAGACCCTACGAGCAGTACTTC	CASSLGEGRDRPYEQYF
.	.	TRBJ2-7	TRBV6-1	TGTACCAGCAGTGACCCCTCAGGGAACGAGCAGTACTTC	CTSSDPSGNEQYF
medium-sized	TRBD2	TRBJ2-5	TRBV29-1	TGCAGCGTCGATAGCGGGACTAGCGGGAGTATTGGGACCCAGTACTTC	CSVDSGTSGSIGTQYF
.	.	TRBJ1-4	TRBV30	TGTGTCTCGAGTGTCCTGGGTTCAACTAGTGAAAAACTGTTTTTT	CVSSVLGSTSEKLFF
few	TRBD1	TRBJ2-5	TRBV5-1	TGCGCCAGCAGGCCGGACAGGGGGCGGGAGACCCAGTACTTC	CASRPDRGRETQYF
.	.	TRBJ2-2	TRBV11-2	TGTGCCAGCAGCTTAGCGACAGCGCGGAACACCGGGGAGCTGTTTTTC	CASSLATARNTGELFF
.	.	TRBJ2-6	TRBV6-5	TGTGCCAGCAGTCCTTGGACATGGATGAAAGCTGGGGCCAACGCCCTGACTTTC	CASSPWTWMKAGANALTF
many	.	TRBJ2-2	TRBV6-1	TGTGCCAGCAAGCGCTACCATAACACCGGGGAGCTGTTTTTT	CASKRYHNTGELFF
many	.	TRBJ2-1	TRBV6-5	TGTGCCAGCGGGCAGAGAGAATCCTACAATGAGCAGTTCTTC	CASGQRESYNEQFF
.	TRBD1	TRBJ1-2	TRBV7-9	TGTGCCAGCGGATTACTGGGACAGGGGACGCCGTATGGCTACACCTTC	CASGLLGQGTPYGYTF
many	.	TRBJ2-3	TRBV28	TGTGCCAGCAGTTTATCCCACGACACAGATACGCAGTATTTT	CASSLSHDTDTQYF
.	TRBD1	TRBJ2-1	TRBV5-1	TGTGCCAGCAGCTTAATGGGGACAGGGGTGTACAATGAACTGTTCTTC	CASSLMGTGVYNELFF
.	.	TRBJ2-6	TRBV11-1	TGTGCCATCAGCTTGGGGGCTACTGGGGCCAACGTCCTGACTTTC	CAISLGATGANVLTF
.	.	TRBJ2-3	TRBV6-1	TGTGCCAGCAGTGAAGATATAGGTGCAGATAAGCGGTATTTT	CASSEDIGADKRYF
.	.	TRBJ2-3	TRBV11-2	TGTGCCAACAGCCTTCGGTACAGCACAGATACGCAGTATTTT	CANSLRYSTDTQYF
.	.	TRBJ2-5	TRBV20-1	TGCAGTGCTGTCCGGGACTTCCAAGAGACCCAGTACTTC	CSAVRDFQETQYF
many	TRBD1	TRBJ1-2	TRBV6-1	TGTGCCAGCAGCGGACAGGGTGGGGGCTACACCTTC	CASSGQGGGYTF
many	.	TRBJ1-6	TRBV6-1	TGTGCCAGCAGTGAATGGGGGGGAGTGAAAAATTCACCCCTCCACTTT	CASSEWGGVKNSPLHF
.	.	TRBJ2-3	TRBV5-1	TGCGCCAGCAGCTTGAACGGCAGGGGAAGCACAGATACGCAGTATTTT	CASSLNGRGSTDTQYF
many	TRBD2	TRBJ2-7	TRBV10-3	TGTGCCATCAGTGAGGGGGGACTAGCGGAGAACTACGAGCAGTACTTC	CAISEGGLAENYEQYF
.	TRBD2	TRBJ2-3	TRBV11-1	TGTGTCAGCAGCCTCGGGACTAGCTCACAAACAGATACGCATTATTTT	CVSSLGTSSQTDTHYF
.	.	TRBJ2-1	TRBV5-8	TGTGTCAGCAACCAAACTAGTTACAATGAGCAGTTCTTC	CVSNQTSYNEQFF
.	TRBD1	TRBJ1-2	TRBV7-9	TGTGCCAGCAGCTTATTAGGTGGGGGACAGGGAATCTATGGCTACACCTTC	CASSLLGGGQGIYGYTF